One T cell receptor (beta chain) is described in this entry. The antigen is undetermined. Generated by immunoSEQ multiplex PCR, the TCRdb table keeps only in-frame clones and is missing some. Of more than 40,000 clones listed, about 84% are singletons. Template: tumor biopsy or peripheral blood genomic DNA, roughly 600-6,004 ng per sample. This sample was included in a study of T cells in tumors after PD-1 blockade. Study overall: Treatment was either pembrolizumab 200 mg every 3 weeks or cemiplimab 350 mg every 2 weeks. General observations from the study: Peripheral recruitment is suggested, as some novel exhausted tumor clones were in pre-treatment blood.

The germline gives CDR1 LGHDT, CDR2 YNNKEL (reference sequence). The CDR3 is made up of 14 amino acids. Trimming cost V 1 base and J 11 bases, with 12 bases left between them. The V call is TRBV3-1 (or the pseudogene TRBV3-2), the J call TRBJ1-6, with D possibly being TRBD1 (5 bases). The source is a human donor with basal cell carcinoma. The material sequenced was PBMCs, taken before anti-PD-1 treatment. CDR3 in amino acids: CASSQGGVSAPLHF. In DNA, the CDR3 is TGTGCCAGCAGCCAAGGGGGGGTGAGTGCACCCCTCCACTTT.